The sequence of this TCR beta chain was determined in a study of blood T cell repertoires in COVID-19. Across the study: Collection of acute and convalescent COVID-19 samples took place in the United States, Italy and Spain. The cDNA or gDNA used as material had been derived from T cells, B-cell-depleted T cells, or PBMCs.

Source study methods: The assay estimated nucleated cells by amplifying reference gene primers. The data were produced by immunoSEQ multiplex PCR, yet TCRdb's version contains in-frame clones alone and is incomplete. V, J and clone size reflect that table, while D and trimming were determined from the DNA. The repertoire includes about 73,000 clones, 80% to 90% of them detected once, and approximately 5.3% sits in the top ten. This CDR3 is 13 amino acids long. Trimming removed 0 bases from V and 4 bases from J, with 4 bases in between. Germline V CDR1 and CDR2: SGHRS, YFSETQ. The receptor comes from a man in his forties or fifties with active COVID-19. Sequenced material: peripheral blood. This chain connects TRBV5-1 to TRBJ1-4, with D uncertain. CDR3 in DNA: TGCGCCAGCAGCTTGGGACTTAATGAAAAACTGTTTTTT. It encodes CASSLGLNEKLFF.